Below, 8 T cell receptor beta chains from the same sample are listed, as sequenced in a study of shared clonotypes between healthy human individuals. Libraries were prepared by immunoSEQ multiplex PCR; TCRdb keeps only in-frame clonotypes and omits some of them. The sample includes about 2 million clones, about 95% of them seen just once. Naive CD8 isolation took CD45RO-negative cells positively selected for CCR7 and excluded terminally differentiated effector memory CD45RA+ cells. Input material: naive CD8+ T cells sorted from blood. All receptors derive from a man younger than 30 in good health.

V gene TRBV11-2 combines with J gene TRBJ2-7; 7 bases are a match to TRBD1. Trimming took 5 bases from V and 7 from J; bases not matched to a gene: 5. This CDR3 spans 12 amino acids. Looked up from germline, CDR1 is SGHAT and CDR2 is FQNNGV. In nucleotides, the CDR3 is TGTGCCAGCAGCCCGACAGGGTGGGAGCAGTACTTC. Its protein is CASSPTGWEQYF.

For this clone: Other DNA sequences in this specimen translate into the identical CDR3. The V gene is TRBV9, the J gene TRBJ2-2, with D uncertain. The V gene's germline CDR1 is SGDLS and CDR2 YYNGEE. The CDR3 spans 13 residues. V gave up 3 bases and J gave up 3 bases, with 6 bases separating them. DNA of the CDR3: TGTGCCAGCAGCGCGAGATACACCGGGGAGCTGTTTTTT. Residues: CASSARYTGELFF.

The V gene is TRBV2, the J gene TRBJ2-7; TRBD2 aligns across 13 bases. This CDR3 has 17 residues. Trimming at V came to 4 bases and at J to 3 bases, leaving 9 bases not matched to a gene. The V gene's germline CDR1 is SNHLY and CDR2 FYNNEI. In DNA form, the CDR3 reads TGTGCCAGCAGTGTAAACCGGGGGACTAGCGGGGACTACGAGCAGTACTTC. Translated: CASSVNRGTSGDYEQYF. Based on the CDR3 plus reference TRBV2 and TRBJ2-7, the full variable domain is EPEVTQTPSHQVTQMGQEVILRCVPISNHLYFYWYRQILGQKVEFLVSFYNNEISEKSEIFDDQFSVERPDGSNFTLKIRSTKLEDSAMYFCASSVNRGTSGDYEQYFGPGTRLTVT.

The rearrangement links TRBV28 to TRBJ2-3, with TRBD2 matching over 11 bases. Germline V gene data show CDR1 as MDHEN and CDR2 as SYDVKM. This CDR3 has 16 amino acids. V dropped 5 bases and J dropped 4; count of bases not matched to a gene: 8. The CDR3: CASSPVVAGGPDTQYF. CDR3 nucleotides: TGTGCCAGCAGTCCCGTAGTAGCGGGAGGGCCAGATACGCAGTATTTT.

The chain couples TRBV5-6 to TRBJ2-1; TRBD1 is a possible D gene (5 bases). Germline CDR1 is SGHDT and CDR2 is YYEEEE. CDR3 size: 12 residues. Trimming removed 4 bases from V and 7 bases from J, with 9 bases in between. CDR3 sequence (DNA): TGTGCCAGCAGCAATCAGGGTAATGAGCAGTTCTTC. It is translated as CASSNQGNEQFF.

This clone was observed a single time. The chain has TRBV2 and TRBJ1-1; no clear D. Germline CDR1 and CDR2: SNHLY and FYNNEI. The V end was cut by 6 bases, the J end by 1 base, with 15 bases between. The CDR3 is 15 amino acids. CDR3: CASSPRTVPNTEAFF. In DNA form, the CDR3 reads TGTGCCAGCAGCCCCAGGACGGTCCCGAACACTGAAGCTTTCTTT.

The V gene is TRBV7-8, the J gene TRBJ2-3; 14 nucleotides agree with TRBD2. This CDR3 has 16 amino acids. V lost 5 bases to trimming and J lost 4 bases; unmatched junction nucleotides: 5. Germline CDR1 SGHVS, CDR2 FQNEAQ. DNA of the CDR3: TGTGCCAGCAGCCCAGGGACTAGCGGGAGCGCAGATACGCAGTATTTT. Protein: CASSPGTSGSADTQYF.

The genes are TRBV28 and TRBJ1-1; tentatively, D is TRBD1 (6 bases). The germline gives CDR1 MDHEN, CDR2 SYDVKM. Trimming took 2 bases from V and 1 from J, leaving 14 bases between them. The CDR3 contains 16 residues. CDR3 bases: TGTGCCAGCAGTTTAGTTTACGGGGGCGGGAACACTGAAGCTTTCTTT. It yields the protein CASSLVYGGGNTEAFF.